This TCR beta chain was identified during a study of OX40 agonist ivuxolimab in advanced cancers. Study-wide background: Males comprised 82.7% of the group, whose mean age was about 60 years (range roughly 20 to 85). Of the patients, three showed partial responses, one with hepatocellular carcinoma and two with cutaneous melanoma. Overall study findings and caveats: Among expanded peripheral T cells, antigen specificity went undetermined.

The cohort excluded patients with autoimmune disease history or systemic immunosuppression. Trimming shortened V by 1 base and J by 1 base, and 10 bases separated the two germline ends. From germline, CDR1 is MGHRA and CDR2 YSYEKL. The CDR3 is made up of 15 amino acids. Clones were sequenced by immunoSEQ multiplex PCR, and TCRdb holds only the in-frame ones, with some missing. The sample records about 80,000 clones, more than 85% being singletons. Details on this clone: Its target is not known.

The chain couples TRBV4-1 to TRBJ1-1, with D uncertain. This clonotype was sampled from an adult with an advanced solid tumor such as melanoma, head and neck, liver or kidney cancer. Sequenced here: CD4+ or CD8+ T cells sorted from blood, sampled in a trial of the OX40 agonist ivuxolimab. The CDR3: CASSQVAGSNTEAFF. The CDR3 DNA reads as TGCGCCAGCAGCCAAGTGGCAGGTTCGAACACTGAAGCTTTCTTT.